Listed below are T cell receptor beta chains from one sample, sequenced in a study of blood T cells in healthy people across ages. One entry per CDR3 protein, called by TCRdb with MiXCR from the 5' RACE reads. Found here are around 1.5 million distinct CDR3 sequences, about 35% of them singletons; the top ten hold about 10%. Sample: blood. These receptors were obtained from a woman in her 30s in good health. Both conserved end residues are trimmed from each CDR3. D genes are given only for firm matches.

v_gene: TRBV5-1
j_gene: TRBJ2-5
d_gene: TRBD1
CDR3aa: ASGRTGASEETQY

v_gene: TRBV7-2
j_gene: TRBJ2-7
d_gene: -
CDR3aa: ASSLGPSSSEQY

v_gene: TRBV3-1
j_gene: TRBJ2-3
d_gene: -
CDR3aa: ASSRMDTQY

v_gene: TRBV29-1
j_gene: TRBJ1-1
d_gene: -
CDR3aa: SVRTGMNTEAF

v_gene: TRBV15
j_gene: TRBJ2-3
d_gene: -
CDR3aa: ATSRDSVGTDTQY

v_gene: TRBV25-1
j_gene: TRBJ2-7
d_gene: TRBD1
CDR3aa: ASSERDRGNTYEQY

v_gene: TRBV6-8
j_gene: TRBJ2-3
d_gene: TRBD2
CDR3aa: ASSYLTSGTSTDTQY

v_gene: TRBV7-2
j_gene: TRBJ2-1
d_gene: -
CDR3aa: ASSWVQANNEQF

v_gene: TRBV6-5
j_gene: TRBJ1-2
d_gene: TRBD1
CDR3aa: ASSLTGALGYT

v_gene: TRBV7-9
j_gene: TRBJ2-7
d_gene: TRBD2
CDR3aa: ASRTSGSSDEQY

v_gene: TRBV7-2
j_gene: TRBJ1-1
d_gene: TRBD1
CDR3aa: ASSSWTGAPAF

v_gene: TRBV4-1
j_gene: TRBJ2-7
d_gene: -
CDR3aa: ASSQGADSFEQY

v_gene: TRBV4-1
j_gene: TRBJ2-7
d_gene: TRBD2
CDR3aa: ASSQDSGSAYEQY

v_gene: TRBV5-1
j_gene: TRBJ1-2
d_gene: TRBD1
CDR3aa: ASSLARPDRLGYGYT